The following is a T cell receptor (beta chain) sequence with its context. The antigen is unknown. The data derive from a study of T cells in Graves' hyperthyroidism and ophthalmopathy. At the level of the study: Peripheral blood was acquired at first diagnosis, ahead of any therapy whatsoever. Whole-study findings and limits: The authors' 13 V-J model separated ophthalmopathy from stable hyperthyroidism.

RNA transcripts were the template for amplifying TCR beta CDR3 regions. The HTBI primer set was used in a first-round RT-PCR of the TCR CDR3. TCRdb re-called the multiplex PCR reads through MiXCR, storing one row per CDR3 protein. In the table there are roughly 130,000 distinct CDR3 sequences, approximately 20% of which are singletons. CDR1 and CDR2 (germline): SGDLS, YYNGEE. Losses at the gene ends were 0 bases for V and 0 bases for J; bases not matched to a gene: 6. The CDR3 has 17 residues. The sample, blood from the first hyperthyroidism diagnosis, precedes any ophthalmopathy symptoms. J is TRBJ2-4 and V is TRBV9, with TRBD2 matching over 7 bases. The sequence was obtained from a woman aged 45-59 years with Graves' hyperthyroidism that later progressed to Graves' ophthalmopathy. Sequences were obtained from blood. CDR3 coding DNA: TGTGCCAGCAGCGTAGATCCTCCTAGCGGAGCCAAAAACATTCAGTACTTC. It codes for CASSVDPPSGAKNIQYF.